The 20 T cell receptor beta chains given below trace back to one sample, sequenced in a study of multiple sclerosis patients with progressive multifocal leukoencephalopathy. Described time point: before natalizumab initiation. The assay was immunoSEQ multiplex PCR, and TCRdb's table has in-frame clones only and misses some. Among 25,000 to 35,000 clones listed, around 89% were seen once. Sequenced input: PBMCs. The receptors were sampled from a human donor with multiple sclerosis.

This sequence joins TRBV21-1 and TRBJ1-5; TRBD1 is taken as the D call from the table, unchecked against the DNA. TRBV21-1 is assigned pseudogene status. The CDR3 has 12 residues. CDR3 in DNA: TGTGCCAGCAGCAAAGAAACACAGGGCCAGCATTTT. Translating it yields CASSKETQGQHF.

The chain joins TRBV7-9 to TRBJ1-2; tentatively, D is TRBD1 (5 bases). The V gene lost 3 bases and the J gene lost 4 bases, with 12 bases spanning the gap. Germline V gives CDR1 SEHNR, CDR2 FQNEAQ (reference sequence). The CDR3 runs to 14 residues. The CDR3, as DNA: TGTGCCAGCAGCTTGGGGACGGATACCTATGGCTACACCTTC. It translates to CASSLGTDTYGYTF. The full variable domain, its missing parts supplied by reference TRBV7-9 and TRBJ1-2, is DTGVSQNPRHKITKRGQNVTFRCDPISEHNRLYWYRQTLGQGPEFLTYFQNEAQLEKSRLLSDRFSAERPKGSFSTLEIQRTEQGDSAMYLCASSLGTDTYGYTFGSGTRLTVV.

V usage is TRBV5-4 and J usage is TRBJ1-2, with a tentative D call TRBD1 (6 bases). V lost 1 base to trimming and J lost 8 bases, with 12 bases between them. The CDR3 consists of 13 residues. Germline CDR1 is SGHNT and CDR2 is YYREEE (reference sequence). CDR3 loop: CASSLWGAEGYTF. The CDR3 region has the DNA TGTGCCAGCAGCTTGTGGGGGGCGGAAGGCTACACCTTC.

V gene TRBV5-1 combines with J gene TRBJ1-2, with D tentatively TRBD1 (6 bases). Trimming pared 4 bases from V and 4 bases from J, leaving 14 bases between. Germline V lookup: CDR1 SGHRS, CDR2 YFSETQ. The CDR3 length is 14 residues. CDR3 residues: CASSPQQGTYGYTF. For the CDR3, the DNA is TGCGCCAGCAGCCCTCAACAGGGCACCTATGGCTACACCTTC.

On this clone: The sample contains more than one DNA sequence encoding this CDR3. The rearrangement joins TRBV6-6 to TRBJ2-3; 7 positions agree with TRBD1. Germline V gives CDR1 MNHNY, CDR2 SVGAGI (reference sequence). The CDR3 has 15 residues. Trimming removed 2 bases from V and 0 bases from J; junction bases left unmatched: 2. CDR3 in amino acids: CASSYRGRSTDTQYF. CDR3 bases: TGTGCCAGCAGTTACAGGGGGCGTAGCACAGATACGCAGTATTTT.

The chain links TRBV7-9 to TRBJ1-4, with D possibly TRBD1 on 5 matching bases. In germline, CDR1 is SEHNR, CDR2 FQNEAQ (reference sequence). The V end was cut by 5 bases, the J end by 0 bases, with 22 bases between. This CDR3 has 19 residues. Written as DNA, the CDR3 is TGTGCCAGCAGCCCTTTTGGGGCAGGATCCCTGGCAACTAATGAAAAACTGTTTTTT. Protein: CASSPFGAGSLATNEKLFF. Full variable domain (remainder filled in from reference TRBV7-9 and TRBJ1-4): DTGVSQNPRHKITKRGQNVTFRCDPISEHNRLYWYRQTLGQGPEFLTYFQNEAQLEKSRLLSDRFSAERPKGSFSTLEIQRTEQGDSAMYLCASSPFGAGSLATNEKLFFGSGTQLSVL.

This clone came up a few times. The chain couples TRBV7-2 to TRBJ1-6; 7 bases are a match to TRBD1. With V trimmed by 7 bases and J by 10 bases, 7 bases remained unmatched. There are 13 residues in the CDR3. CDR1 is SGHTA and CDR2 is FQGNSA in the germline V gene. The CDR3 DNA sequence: TGTGCCAGCAACAGGGGCGGGGGCTCACCCCTCCACTTT. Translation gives CASNRGGGSPLHF.

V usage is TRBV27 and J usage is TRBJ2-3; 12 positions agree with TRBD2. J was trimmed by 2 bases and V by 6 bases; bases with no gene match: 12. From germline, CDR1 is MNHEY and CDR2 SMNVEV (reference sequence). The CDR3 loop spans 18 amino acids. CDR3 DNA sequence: TGTGCCAGCAGCCTAACCCCTAGCGGGGGGGGAAACACAGATACGCAGTATTTT. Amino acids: CASSLTPSGGGNTDTQYF.

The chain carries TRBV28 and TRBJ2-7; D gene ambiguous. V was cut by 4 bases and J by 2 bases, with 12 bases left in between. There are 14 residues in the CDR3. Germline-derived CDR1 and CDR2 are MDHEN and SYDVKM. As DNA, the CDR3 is TGTGCCAGCAGTTCTTTGATTGTTGCCTACGAGCAGTACTTC. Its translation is CASSSLIVAYEQYF.

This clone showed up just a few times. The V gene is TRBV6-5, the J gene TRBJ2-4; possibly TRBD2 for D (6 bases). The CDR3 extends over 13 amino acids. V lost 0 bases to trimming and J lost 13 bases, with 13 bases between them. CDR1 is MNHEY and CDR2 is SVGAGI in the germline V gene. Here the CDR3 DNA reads TGTGCCAGCAGTTACTCGGGGGGTAGGGTCCAGTACTTC. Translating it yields CASSYSGGRVQYF.

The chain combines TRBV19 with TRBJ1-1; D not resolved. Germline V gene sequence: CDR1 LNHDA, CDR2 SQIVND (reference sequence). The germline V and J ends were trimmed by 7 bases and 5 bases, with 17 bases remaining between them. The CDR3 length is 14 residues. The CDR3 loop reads CASTTDRAGTEAFF. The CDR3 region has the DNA TGTGCCAGTACCACCGACCGGGCGGGTACTGAAGCTTTCTTT. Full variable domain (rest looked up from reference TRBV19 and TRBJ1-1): DGGITQSPKYLFRKEGQNVTLSCEQNLNHDAMYWYRQDPGQGLRLIYYSQIVNDFQKGDIAEGYSVSREKKESFPLTVTSAQKNPTAFYLCASTTDRAGTEAFFGQGTRLTVV.

This chain's CDR3 is CASSLDPSRRDGYTF. As DNA, the CDR3 is TGTGCCAGCAGCTTAGACCCCAGTCGCAGGGATGGCTACACCTTC. The chain recombines TRBV7-2 with TRBJ1-2, with D perhaps matching TRBD1 (5 bases). The CDR3 length is 15 residues. Germline V gives CDR1 SGHTA, CDR2 FQGNSA. V shed 1 base and J shed 6 bases, with 15 bases lying between them.

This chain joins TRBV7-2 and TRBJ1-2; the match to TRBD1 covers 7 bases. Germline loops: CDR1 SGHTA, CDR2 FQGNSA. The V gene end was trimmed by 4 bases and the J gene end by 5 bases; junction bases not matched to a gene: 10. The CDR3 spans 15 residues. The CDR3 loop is CASSSWGRGEYGYTF. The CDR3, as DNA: TGTGCCAGCAGCTCCTGGGGCAGGGGGGAGTATGGCTACACCTTC.

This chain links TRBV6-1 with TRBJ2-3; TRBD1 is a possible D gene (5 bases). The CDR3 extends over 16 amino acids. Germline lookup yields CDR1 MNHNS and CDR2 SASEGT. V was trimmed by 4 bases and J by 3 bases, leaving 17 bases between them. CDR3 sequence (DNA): TGTGCCAGCAGTGTGTTTTTCCAGGGTCGAACAGATACGCAGTATTTT. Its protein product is CASSVFFQGRTDTQYF.

The CDR3 DNA follows: TGTGCCAGCAGCTTAGGAGGAAGCGAACTCAACGAGCAGTACTTC. Translated, it gives CASSLGGSELNEQYF. The chain recombines TRBV13 with TRBJ2-7; D is unresolved. CDR1 is PRHDT and CDR2 is FYEKMQ in the germline V gene (reference sequence). The germline V and J ends were trimmed by 0 bases and 5 bases, with 14 bases remaining between them. This CDR3 region has 15 residues.

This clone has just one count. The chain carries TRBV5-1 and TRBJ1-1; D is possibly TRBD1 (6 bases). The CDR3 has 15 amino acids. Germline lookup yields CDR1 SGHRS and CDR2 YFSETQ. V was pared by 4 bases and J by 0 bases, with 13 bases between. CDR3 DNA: TGCGCCAGCAGCCGAGAGGACAGACTGAACACTGAAGCTTTCTTT. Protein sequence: CASSREDRLNTEAFF.

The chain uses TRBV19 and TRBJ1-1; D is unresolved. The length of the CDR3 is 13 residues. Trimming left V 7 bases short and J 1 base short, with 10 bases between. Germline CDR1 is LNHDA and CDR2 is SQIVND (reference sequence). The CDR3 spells CASKNWGNTEAFF. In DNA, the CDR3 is TGTGCCAGTAAAAATTGGGGGAACACTGAAGCTTTCTTT. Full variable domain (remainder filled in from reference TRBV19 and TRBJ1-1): DGGITQSPKYLFRKEGQNVTLSCEQNLNHDAMYWYRQDPGQGLRLIYYSQIVNDFQKGDIAEGYSVSREKKESFPLTVTSAQKNPTAFYLCASKNWGNTEAFFGQGTRLTVV.

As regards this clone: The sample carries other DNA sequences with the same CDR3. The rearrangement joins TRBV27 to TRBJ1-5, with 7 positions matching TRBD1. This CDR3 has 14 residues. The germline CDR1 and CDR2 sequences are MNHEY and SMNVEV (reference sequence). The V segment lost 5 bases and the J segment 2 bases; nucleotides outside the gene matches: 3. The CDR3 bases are TGTGCCAGCAGTCCCGGACAGGGCAATCAGCCCCAGCATTTT. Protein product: CASSPGQGNQPQHF.

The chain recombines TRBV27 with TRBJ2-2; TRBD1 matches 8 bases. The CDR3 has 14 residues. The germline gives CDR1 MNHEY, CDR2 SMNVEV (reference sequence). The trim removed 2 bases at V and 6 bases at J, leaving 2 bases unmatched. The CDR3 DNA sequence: TGTGCCAGCAGTTTAATACAGGGGGCCGGGGAGCTGTTTTTT. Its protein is CASSLIQGAGELFF.

CDR3 region: CASSAPEISGANVLTF. The CDR3 nucleotides are TGTGCCAGCAGTGCTCCAGAGATCTCTGGGGCCAACGTCCTGACTTTC. The V call is TRBV28, the J call TRBJ2-6; D unresolved. Germline loops: CDR1 MDHEN, CDR2 SYDVKM. The CDR3 has 16 amino acids. Trimming stripped 5 bases from V and 0 bases from J, with 11 bases between.